This T cell receptor (beta chain) originates from a study of control samples from healthy donors and cancer patients. Trimming pared 5 bases from V and 10 bases from J, leaving 14 bases between. The CDR3 contains 13 residues. Produced via immunoSEQ multiplex PCR; TCRdb's table is partial and in-frame only. Seen here are some 220,000 clones, about 94% observed once, and the top ten hold roughly 1.6%. The receptor comes from a man aged 45-65 years in good health. The sequenced sample consisted of blood. The V call is TRBV12-3 or TRBV12-4, the J call TRBJ2-2; D is perhaps TRBD1 or TRBD2 (5 bases each). CDR3 nucleotides: TGTGCCAGCAGTCGAGGGACCGTCCAGGAGCTGTTTTTT. Protein: CASSRGTVQELFF.